The rows below give T cell receptor beta chains drawn from one sample of a study of blood T cell repertoires in COVID-19. The protocol was immunoSEQ multiplex PCR, while the TCRdb copy is restricted to in-frame clones and leaves out a portion. Of 110,000 to 150,000 clones in the sample, approximately 90% were seen once. Sequenced: PBMCs or T cells enriched from blood (not recorded which). The receptors were gathered from a man aged 45-65 years who had recovered from COVID-19. CDR3s include the opening cysteine and the closing phenylalanine or tryptophan. A D gene is named only where the DNA matches it firmly. Rows may omit the clone size; those that give it use once, few, many or a size class.

D	size	V	J	CDR3	DNA
NA	NA	TRBV20-1	TRBJ2-7	CSASQGYEQYF	TGCAGTGCTAGCCAGGGCTACGAGCAGTACTTC
TRBD2	NA	TRBV6-2/TRBV6-3	TRBJ2-2	CASSYPTSGGAPGELFF	TGTGCCAGCAGTTACCCCACTAGCGGGGGGGCCCCCGGGGAGCTGTTTTTT
NA	NA	TRBV4-3	TRBJ1-2	CASSQEIGGSNYGYTF	TGCGCCAGCAGCCAAGAGATAGGGGGTAGTAACTATGGCTACACCTTC
TRBD1	NA	TRBV19	TRBJ1-6	CASRDRYGPLHF	TGTGCCAGTCGGGACAGGTACGGACCCCTCCACTTT
NA	few	TRBV30	TRBJ1-1	CAWSVLEGFQRGTEAFF	TGTGCCTGGAGTGTACTTGAAGGCTTTCAACGGGGCACTGAAGCTTTCTTT
NA	NA	TRBV7-9	TRBJ1-1	CASSFGQTAAFF	TGTGCCAGCTCCTTTGGGCAGACAGCCGCTTTCTTT
TRBD1	NA	TRBV6-5	TRBJ1-2	CASRSDRGPGGYTF	TGTGCCAGCAGGTCCGACAGGGGGCCTGGCGGCTACACCTTC
TRBD2	NA	TRBV7-2	TRBJ2-5	CASSFGLAGARETQYF	TGTGCCAGCAGCTTCGGACTAGCGGGGGCCCGGGAGACCCAGTACTTC
NA	NA	TRBV16	TRBJ1-1	CASSPESNTEAFF	TGTGCCAGCAGCCCTGAGTCGAACACTGAAGCTTTCTTT
NA	NA	TRBV7-2	TRBJ2-6	CASSLWGPGANVLTF	TGTGCCAGCAGCTTGTGGGGGCCTGGGGCCAACGTCCTGACTTTC
NA	NA	TRBV10-3	TRBJ1-1	CAISERGVRTEAFF	TGTGCCATCAGTGAGCGGGGAGTGAGGACTGAAGCTTTCTTT
NA	NA	TRBV3-1/TRBV3-2	TRBJ1-6	CASSHRTAHSPLHF	TGTGCCAGCAGCCACCGGACAGCCCATTCACCCCTCCACTTT
TRBD2	NA	TRBV19	TRBJ2-7	CASRVAGGPYEQYF	TGTGCCAGTAGGGTAGCGGGAGGGCCCTACGAGCAGTACTTC
NA	NA	TRBV3-1/TRBV3-2	TRBJ1-6	CASSDNYSPLHF	TGTGCCAGCAGTGACAACTATTCACCCCTCCACTTT
NA	NA	TRBV12-5	TRBJ2-3	CASARDLQSTDTQYF	TGTGCTAGTGCACGGGACTTACAGAGCACAGATACGCAGTATTTT
TRBD1	NA	TRBV3-1/TRBV3-2	TRBJ2-5	CASSERTGRETQYF	TGTGCCAGCAGCGAGAGGACAGGGCGGGAGACCCAGTACTTC
NA	NA	TRBV9	TRBJ1-1	CASSVEERGWTEAFF	TGTGCCAGCAGCGTAGAGGAAAGGGGTTGGACTGAAGCTTTCTTT
TRBD2	NA	TRBV9	TRBJ2-1	CASSARLAGHEQFF	TGTGCCAGCAGCGCTCGACTAGCGGGACATGAGCAGTTCTTC
TRBD1	NA	TRBV15	TRBJ1-1	CATSRVRQGDDTEAFF	TGTGCCACCAGCAGAGTCCGACAGGGGGATGACACTGAAGCTTTCTTT
NA	once	TRBV5-8	TRBJ1-1	CASQREDFSAFF	TGTGCCAGCCAACGAGAAGACTTTTCAGCTTTCTTT
NA	NA	TRBV12-3/TRBV12-4	TRBJ2-1	CASTGTRDNEQFF	TGTGCCAGCACCGGGACAAGGGACAATGAGCAGTTCTTC
NA	NA	TRBV15	TRBJ2-2	CATSRDRGSNTGELFF	TGTGCCACCAGCAGAGATAGGGGCTCGAACACCGGGGAGCTGTTTTTT
NA	NA	TRBV3-1/TRBV3-2	TRBJ2-2	CASSQYGLRVGELFF	TGTGCCAGCAGCCAATACGGGTTGAGGGTCGGGGAGCTGTTTTTT
TRBD1	NA	TRBV5-6	TRBJ1-5	CASSYRTGSNQPQHF	TGTGCCAGCAGTTATCGGACAGGGAGCAATCAGCCCCAGCATTTT
NA	NA	TRBV7-8	TRBJ1-2	CASSRRTDYGYTF	TGTGCCAGCAGCCGCCGGACTGACTATGGCTACACCTTC
NA	NA	TRBV19	TRBJ2-7	CASSRGGNEQYF	TGTGCCAGTAGTAGGGGAGGAAACGAGCAGTACTTC
TRBD1	once	TRBV29-1	TRBJ1-2	CSVGQGAGGYTF	TGCAGCGTTGGACAGGGGGCGGGCGGCTACACCTTC
TRBD2	NA	TRBV18	TRBJ2-7	CASSWREGQYEQYF	TGTGCCAGCTCCTGGAGGGAGGGCCAGTACGAGCAGTACTTC
NA	NA	TRBV6-2/TRBV6-3	TRBJ1-3	CASSYSTGISGNTIYF	TGTGCCAGCAGTTACTCGACCGGGATCTCTGGAAACACCATATATTTT
TRBD2	NA	TRBV9	TRBJ2-1	CASSVLAGNEQFF	TGTGCCAGCAGCGTACTAGCGGGAAATGAGCAGTTCTTC
NA	NA	TRBV6-5	TRBJ1-3	CASLGGISGNTIYF	TGTGCCTCCCTAGGAGGTATCTCTGGAAACACCATATATTTT
TRBD1	NA	TRBV5-1	TRBJ2-4	CASSWGNRGPNIQYF	TGCGCCAGCAGCTGGGGAAACAGGGGGCCGAACATTCAGTACTTC
NA	NA	TRBV30	TRBJ1-5	CAWSAGPDTGLRHQPQHF	TGTGCCTGGAGTGCGGGGCCAGATACAGGGTTAAGGCATCAGCCCCAGCATTTT
TRBD1	NA	TRBV4-1	TRBJ1-1	CASSDRQGETEAFF	TGCGCCAGCAGCGATCGACAGGGGGAAACTGAAGCTTTCTTT
TRBD1	NA	TRBV9	TRBJ2-3	CASSPWTGSDTQYF	TGTGCCAGCAGCCCTTGGACAGGGTCGGATACGCAGTATTTT
TRBD1	NA	TRBV5-1	TRBJ1-1	CASSLQGAVAEAFF	TGCGCCAGCAGCTTACAGGGGGCCGTGGCTGAAGCTTTCTTT
NA	NA	TRBV27	TRBJ1-2	CASSRDSNYGYTF	TGTGCCAGCAGTCGCGACAGTAACTATGGCTACACCTTC
NA	NA	TRBV30	TRBJ1-2	CAWSVTQSYGYTF	TGTGCCTGGAGTGTGACACAAAGCTATGGCTACACCTTC
TRBD1	NA	TRBV6-2/TRBV6-3	TRBJ1-2	CASSSVAGGERNYGYTF	TGTGCCAGCAGTTCGGTCGCAGGGGGCGAGAGGAACTATGGCTACACCTTC
TRBD2	NA	TRBV5-4	TRBJ2-6	CASSFKLAGGPLGGANVLTF	TGTGCCAGCAGCTTCAAACTAGCGGGGGGGCCACTGGGGGGGGCCAACGTCCTGACTTTC
NA	NA	TRBV7-2	TRBJ1-4	CASSLVVEGIATNEKLFF	TGTGCCAGCAGCTTAGTTGTTGAGGGTATAGCAACTAATGAAAAACTGTTTTTT
TRBD1	NA	TRBV11-2	TRBJ1-1	CASRATGSVTEAFF	TGTGCCAGCAGAGCGACAGGGTCGGTTACTGAAGCTTTCTTT
NA	NA	TRBV11-3	TRBJ1-6	CASSLKLGDNSPLHF	TGTGCCAGCAGCCTAAAATTGGGAGATAATTCACCCCTCCACTTT
NA	NA	TRBV7-3	TRBJ2-5	CASSFSGSGETQYF	TGTGCCAGCAGCTTCTCGGGGAGCGGGGAGACCCAGTACTTC
TRBD1	NA	TRBV2	TRBJ2-2	CASRGQGVITGELFF	TGTGCCAGCCGGGGCCAGGGGGTAATCACCGGGGAGCTGTTTTTT
NA	NA	TRBV5-1	TRBJ1-1	CASSLDRANTEAFF	TGCGCCAGCAGCTTGGACAGGGCGAACACTGAAGCTTTCTTT
TRBD2	NA	TRBV6-4	TRBJ2-1	CASSRRGLANSDEQFF	TGTGCCAGCAGCCGACGTGGACTAGCGAATTCAGATGAGCAGTTCTTC
TRBD1	NA	TRBV5-1	TRBJ1-4	CASSRQGAREKLFF	TGCGCCAGCAGCCGACAGGGGGCACGGGAAAAACTGTTTTTT
NA	once	TRBV6-2/TRBV6-3	TRBJ2-1	CASSYLRMTGWEQFF	TGTGCCAGCAGTTACCTGCGCATGACAGGTTGGGAGCAGTTCTTC
NA	NA	TRBV18	TRBJ1-1	CASSPFQSVQAGAFF	TGTGCCAGCTCACCCTTTCAGTCCGTCCAGGCGGGAGCTTTCTTT
NA	once	TRBV27	TRBJ1-1	CASSFRGQEAFF	TGTGCCAGCAGTTTCCGGGGTCAGGAAGCTTTCTTT
NA	NA	TRBV27	TRBJ1-4	CASSSSWGRLNEKLFF	TGTGCCAGCAGCTCATCCTGGGGCAGGCTTAATGAAAAACTGTTTTTT
NA	NA	TRBV9	TRBJ2-1	CASSVVGGYNEQFF	TGTGCCAGCAGCGTAGTCGGGGGTTACAATGAGCAGTTCTTC
NA	NA	TRBV28	TRBJ1-2	CASSLDRNYGYTF	TGTGCCAGCAGCCTTGACAGGAACTATGGCTACACCTTC
NA	NA	TRBV6-1	TRBJ2-1	CASSEQWGRTYNEQFF	TGTGCCAGCAGTGAGCAATGGGGGAGGACTTACAATGAGCAGTTCTTC
TRBD1	once	TRBV11-2	TRBJ1-2	CASRGQLWNYGYTF	TGTGCCAGCAGGGGACAGCTATGGAACTATGGCTACACCTTC
TRBD1	NA	TRBV5-1	TRBJ1-1	CASSLGPTGANTEAFF	TGCGCCAGCAGCTTGGGGCCGACAGGGGCGAACACTGAAGCTTTCTTT
TRBD1	NA	TRBV2	TRBJ1-4	CASSENWTGGEKLFF	TGTGCCAGCAGTGAAAATTGGACAGGGGGTGAAAAACTGTTTTTT